The clone carrying this T cell receptor beta chain was observed a few times. The germline V gene has CDR1 LNHNV and CDR2 YYDKDF (reference sequence). The CDR3 has 14 residues. V was shortened by 1 base and J by 1 base, with 7 bases between the two germline ends. RNA extraction and reverse transcription yielded cDNA as sequencing template. TCRdb's copy holds only in-frame clones and misses some; the assay was immunoSEQ multiplex PCR. The table shows 95,000 to 120,000 clones, with approximately 60% occurring only once. This entry is derived from a study of CD8+ T cells in alopecia areata. PBMC-derived CD4+ and CD8+ T cells were sorted.

V and J are TRBV15 and TRBJ1-2; D not resolved. The TCR originated in a human donor in good health. Sequencing used CD8+ T cells sorted from blood. The CDR3 DNA follows: TGTGCCACCAGCAGAGGTCCTATTAACTATGGCTACACCTTC. Amino acids: CATSRGPINYGYTF.